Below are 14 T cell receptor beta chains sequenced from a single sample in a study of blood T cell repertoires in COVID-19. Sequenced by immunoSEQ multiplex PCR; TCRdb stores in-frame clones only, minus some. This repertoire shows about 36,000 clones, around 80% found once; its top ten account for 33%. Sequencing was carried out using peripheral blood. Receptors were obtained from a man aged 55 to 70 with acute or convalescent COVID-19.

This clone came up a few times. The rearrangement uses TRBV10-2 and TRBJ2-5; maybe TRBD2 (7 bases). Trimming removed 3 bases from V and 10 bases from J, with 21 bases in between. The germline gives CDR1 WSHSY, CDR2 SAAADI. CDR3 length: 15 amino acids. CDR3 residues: CASSEGPGGPGDQYF. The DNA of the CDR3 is TGCGCCAGCAGTGAAGGTCCGGGGGGCCCGGGGGACCAGTACTTC.

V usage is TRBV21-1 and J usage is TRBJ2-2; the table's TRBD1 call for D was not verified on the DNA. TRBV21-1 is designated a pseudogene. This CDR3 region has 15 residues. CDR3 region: CASSTFGTNTGELFF. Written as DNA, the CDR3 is TGTGCCAGCAGCACCTTCGGGACAAACACCGGGGAGCTGTTTTTT.

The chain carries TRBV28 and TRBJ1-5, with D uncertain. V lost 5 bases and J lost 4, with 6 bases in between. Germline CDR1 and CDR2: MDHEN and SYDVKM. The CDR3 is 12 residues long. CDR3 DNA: TGTGCCAGCAGTGAGAGGAATCAGCCCCAGCATTTT. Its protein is CASSERNQPQHF. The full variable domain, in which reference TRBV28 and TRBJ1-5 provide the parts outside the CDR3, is DVKVTQSSRYLVKRTGEKVFLECVQDMDHENMFWYRQDPGLGLRLIYFSYDVKMKEKGDIPEGYSVSREKKERFSLILESASTNQTSMYLCASSERNQPQHFGDGTRLSIL.

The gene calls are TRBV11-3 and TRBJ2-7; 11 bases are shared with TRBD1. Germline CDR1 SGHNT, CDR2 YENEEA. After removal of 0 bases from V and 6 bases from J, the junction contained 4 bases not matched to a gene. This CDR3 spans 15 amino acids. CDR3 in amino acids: CASSLEGQGAGEQYF. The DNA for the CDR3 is TGTGCCAGCAGCTTAGAAGGACAGGGGGCGGGCGAGCAGTACTTC.

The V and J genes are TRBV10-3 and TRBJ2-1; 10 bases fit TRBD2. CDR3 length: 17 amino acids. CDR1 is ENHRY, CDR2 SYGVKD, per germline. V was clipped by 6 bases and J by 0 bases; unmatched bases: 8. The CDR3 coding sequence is TGTGCCATCAGCTTATTAGCGGGAGGAGTCTCCTACAATGAGCAGTTCTTC. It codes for CAISLLAGGVSYNEQFF.

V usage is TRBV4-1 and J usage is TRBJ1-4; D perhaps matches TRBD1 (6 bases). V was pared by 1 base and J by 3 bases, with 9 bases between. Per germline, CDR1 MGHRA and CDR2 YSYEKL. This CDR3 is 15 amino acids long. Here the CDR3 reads CASSQGAGANEKLFF. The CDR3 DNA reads TGCGCCAGCAGCCAAGGGGCAGGGGCTAATGAAAAACTGTTTTTT.

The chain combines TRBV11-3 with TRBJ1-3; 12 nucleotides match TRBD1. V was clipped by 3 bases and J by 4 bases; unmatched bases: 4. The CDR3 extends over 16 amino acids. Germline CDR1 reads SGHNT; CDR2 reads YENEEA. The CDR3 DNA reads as TGTGCCAGCAGCTTCGAAGGGACAGGGGGCGGAAACACCATATATTTT. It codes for CASSFEGTGGGNTIYF. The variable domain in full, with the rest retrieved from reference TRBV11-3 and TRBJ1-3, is EAGVVQSPRYKIIEKKQPVAFWCNPISGHNTLYWYLQNLGQGPELLIRYENEEAVDDSQLPKDRFSAERLKGVDSTLKIQPAELGDSAVYLCASSFEGTGGGNTIYFGEGSWLTVV.

The CDR3 is CASREQGVSYEQYF. CDR3 nucleotide sequence: TGCGCCTCCAGAGAACAGGGAGTCTCCTACGAGCAGTACTTC. V is TRBV5-1 and J is TRBJ2-7; D is possibly TRBD1 (6 bases). This CDR3 is built from 14 residues. The germline V gene has CDR1 SGHRS and CDR2 YFSETQ. Trimming stripped 10 bases from V and 0 bases from J, with 17 bases between.

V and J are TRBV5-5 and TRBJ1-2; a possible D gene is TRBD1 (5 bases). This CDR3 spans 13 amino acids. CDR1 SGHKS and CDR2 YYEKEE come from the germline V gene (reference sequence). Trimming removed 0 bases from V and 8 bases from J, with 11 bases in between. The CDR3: CASSLGQGWGYTF. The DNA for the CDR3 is TGTGCCAGCAGCTTGGGGCAGGGTTGGGGCTACACCTTC.

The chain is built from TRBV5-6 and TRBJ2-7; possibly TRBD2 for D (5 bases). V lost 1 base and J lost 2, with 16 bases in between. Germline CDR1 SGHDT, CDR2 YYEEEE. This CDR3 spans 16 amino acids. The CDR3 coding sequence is TGTGCCAGCAGCTTGATTCGGACTGGGTTAGCCTACGAGCAGTACTTC. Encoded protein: CASSLIRTGLAYEQYF.

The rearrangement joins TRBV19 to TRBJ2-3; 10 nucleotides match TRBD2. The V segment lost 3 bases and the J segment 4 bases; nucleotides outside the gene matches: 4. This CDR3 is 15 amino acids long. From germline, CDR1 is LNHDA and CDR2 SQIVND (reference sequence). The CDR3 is CASSIRTSGADTQYF. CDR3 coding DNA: TGTGCCAGTAGTATTAGGACTAGCGGTGCAGATACGCAGTATTTT.

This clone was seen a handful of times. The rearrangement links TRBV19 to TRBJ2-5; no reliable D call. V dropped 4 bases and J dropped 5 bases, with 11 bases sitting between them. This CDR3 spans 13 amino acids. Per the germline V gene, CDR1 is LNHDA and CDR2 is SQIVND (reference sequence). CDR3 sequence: CASSTSPVETQYF. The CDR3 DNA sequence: TGTGCCAGTAGTACCAGTCCCGTGGAGACCCAGTACTTC.

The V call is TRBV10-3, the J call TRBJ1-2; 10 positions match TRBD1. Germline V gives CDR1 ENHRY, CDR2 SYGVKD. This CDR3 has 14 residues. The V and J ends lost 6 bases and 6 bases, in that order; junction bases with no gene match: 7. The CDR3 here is CAISTDRGGDGYTF. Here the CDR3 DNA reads TGTGCCATCAGCACGGACAGGGGGGGTGATGGCTACACCTTC.

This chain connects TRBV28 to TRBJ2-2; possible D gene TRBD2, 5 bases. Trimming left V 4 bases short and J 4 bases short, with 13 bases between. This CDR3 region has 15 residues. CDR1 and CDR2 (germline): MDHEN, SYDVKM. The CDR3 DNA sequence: TGTGCCAGCAGTTCTACGGGGTCGGGCACCGGGGAGCTGTTTTTT. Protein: CASSSTGSGTGELFF.